The clone carrying this TCR beta chain has just one count. The target antigen is unknown. The record originates from a study of cytomegalovirus exposure and HLA in healthy donors. Across the whole study: From HLA-typed donors, an early data release held about 85 million unique TCRs. Study findings and constraints: For most subjects, TCR beta sequences were reported to predict HLA-A and HLA-B alleles with accuracy. It was approximately 150 TCR beta chains that were listed as cytomegalovirus-associated.

Germline loops: CDR1 LGHNA, CDR2 YNFKEQ. The CDR3 consists of 16 residues. Between the trimmed V and J ends, which lost 0 bases and 4 bases, there was a span of 13 bases. PCR used 60 Vbeta primers and 13 Jbeta primers. The assay was immunoSEQ multiplex PCR, and TCRdb's table has in-frame clones only and misses some. The top ten hold roughly 10% of the sample, which has over 70,000 clones, about 70% seen once. Sequencing was performed on PBMCs. The chain couples TRBV4-2 to TRBJ2-1; TRBD2 might be the D (6 bases). This clonotype originated in a woman in her fifties or sixties in good health and CMV-seropositive. This chain's CDR3 is CASSQDGTSFYNEQFF. The CDR3 DNA reads as TGTGCCAGCAGCCAAGATGGAACTAGCTTTTACAATGAGCAGTTCTTC.